These 5 T cell receptor beta chains originate from one sample sequenced in a study of blood T cell repertoires in COVID-19. Libraries were prepared by immunoSEQ multiplex PCR; TCRdb keeps only in-frame clonotypes and omits some of them. The table lists approximately 70,000 clones, around nine tenths of them singletons, with more than 5.5% in the top ten. Sequencing was performed on peripheral blood. The source is a man aged 40-55 years with COVID-19, enrolled during active disease.

V usage is TRBV5-4 and J usage is TRBJ1-1; a possible D gene is TRBD1 (6 bases). The CDR3 has 16 residues. Deletions cut 3 bases from V and 1 base from J, with 16 bases between. CDR1 is SGHNT and CDR2 is YYREEE in the germline V gene (reference sequence). For the CDR3, the DNA is TGTGCCAGCAGCTCCAAACTAGGACAGACGAACACTGAAGCTTTCTTT. This gives the protein CASSSKLGQTNTEAFF. The full variable domain, its missing parts supplied by reference TRBV5-4 and TRBJ1-1, is ETGVTQSPTHLIKTRGQQVTLRCSSQSGHNTVSWYQQALGQGPQFIFQYYREEENGRGNFPPRFSGLQFPNYSSELNVNALELDDSALYLCASSSKLGQTNTEAFFGQGTRLTVV.

J is TRBJ2-3 and V is TRBV11-2; D is unclear. V was pared by 8 bases and J by 0 bases, with 15 bases between. Germline assignment: CDR1 SGHAT and CDR2 FQNNGV. This CDR3 spans 15 amino acids. CDR3 in DNA: TGTGCCAGCCCCCATCCCTGCACTAGCACAGATACGCAGTATTTT. Amino acids: CASPHPCTSTDTQYF.

The V gene is TRBV5-1, the J gene TRBJ2-7, with 12 bases matching TRBD2. Germline assignment: CDR1 SGHRS and CDR2 YFSETQ. With 5 bases clipped from V and 4 bases from J, the junction kept 4 bases outside the gene matches. This CDR3 contains 14 residues. CDR3 bases: TGCGCCAGCAGTCCTGGGACTAGCGGGTACGAGCAGTACTTC. It specifies CASSPGTSGYEQYF.

The chain couples TRBV5-1 to TRBJ2-5; D call uncertain. This CDR3 is 14 amino acids long. Germline values: CDR1 SGHRS, CDR2 YFSETQ. The V end was cut by 1 base, the J end by 2 bases, with 9 bases between. The CDR3, as DNA: TGCGCCAGCAGCTTGCGCCAGTTACAAGAGACCCAGTACTTC. Translated, it gives CASSLRQLQETQYF.

The V gene is TRBV5-1, the J gene TRBJ2-3; D might be TRBD1 (6 bases). The CDR3 sequence is 13 residues long. CDR1 is SGHRS and CDR2 is YFSETQ in the germline V gene. Between the trimmed V and J ends, which lost 4 bases and 1 base, there was a span of 7 bases. The CDR3 DNA reads as TGCGCCAGCAGCGCAGGGGGCACAGATACGCAGTATTTT. Protein product: CASSAGGTDTQYF.